Presented here are 17 T cell receptor beta chains from one specimen sequenced in a study of tissue T cells after allogeneic stem cell transplantation. Sequencing used immunoSEQ multiplex PCR; TCRdb keeps in-frame clones, though not all of them. Altogether approximately 47,000 clones are present, around 70% being singletons, with the ten largest covering under 0.9%. Sequenced: sorted cells pooled from one or two spleens. The receptors derive from a pool of C57BL/6 mice in good health.

Note on this clone: Gene names follow the mouse nomenclature. The read is 1 residue too short to cover the CDR3 end, so that end is filled in from the germline J gene. The rearrangement links TRBV24 to TRBJ1-6; 7 positions agree with TRBD1. TRBJ1-6 is classed as an ORF, of uncertain function. CDR1 and CDR2 from the germline V gene are KGHTA and FRNEEI. The CDR3 consists of 14 residues. The ends lost 3 bases at V and 6 bases at J; junction bases unmatched: 2. The covered CDR3 bases are TGTGCCAGCAGTCTCCGGGACAGTAATTCGCCCCTCTAC. Its protein is CASSLRDSNSPLY. The whole CDR3 reads CASSLRDSNSPLYF.

Notes on this clone: Any gene name here is a mouse gene name. The read finishes 1 residue shy of the CDR3 end, and the germline J gene is used to complete it. The chain recombines TRBV3 with TRBJ2-1; no clear D gene. Germline lookup yields CDR1 SNHLY and CDR2 FYNGKV (reference sequence). The V end lost 5 bases, the J end lost 3 bases, and 11 bases lay between the germline ends. CDR3 length: 14 amino acids. The part of the CDR3 DNA that was read is TGTGCCAGCAGCCCGACTTGGGCCTATGCTGAGCAGTTC. As protein: CASSPTWAYAEQF. The CDR3 reads in full as CASSPTWAYAEQFF.

In this sample, this clone turned up once. The gene symbols are mouse symbols. From the germline J gene comes the end of the CDR3, since the read stops 1 residue before it. The rearrangement joins TRBV5 to TRBJ2-4; D perhaps matches TRBD1 (6 bases). CDR1 and CDR2 (germline): LGHNA, YNLKQL (reference sequence). CDR3 length: 12 residues. V was pared by 3 bases and J by 7 bases, with 8 bases between. The chain's CDR3 is CASSHRGDTLYF. The sequenced CDR3 bases are TGTGCCAGCAGCCACAGGGGAGACACCTTGTAC.

Of note for this clone: Germline and genes: mouse. From the germline J gene comes the end of the CDR3, since the read stops 1 residue before it. This sequence joins TRBV31 and TRBJ2-1; 12 nucleotides match TRBD2. The V gene end was trimmed by 3 bases and the J gene end by 3 bases; junction bases not matched to a gene: 0. The CDR3 runs to 14 residues. Germline CDR1 reads GKSSPN; CDR2 reads SITVG. The CDR3: CAWRDWGGYAEQFF. The sequenced CDR3 bases are TGTGCCTGGAGGGACTGGGGGGGCTATGCTGAGCAGTTC.

About this clone itself: Gene names denote mouse genes. The read ends 1 residue early relative to the CDR3; the germline J gene fills the gap. Other nucleotide sequences in the sample specify the same CDR3. The rearrangement uses TRBV13-3 and TRBJ2-4; D may be TRBD2 (6 bases). The CDR3 sequence is 15 residues long. Deletions cut 2 bases from V and 0 bases from J, with 10 bases between. Germline CDR1 NNHDY, CDR2 SYVADS. The CDR3 DNA, read in part, is TGTGCCAGCAGTGACTGGGGAAGTAGTCAAAACACCTTGTAC. Translating gives CASSDWGSSQNTLY. The CDR3 in full is CASSDWGSSQNTLYF.

A word on this clone: Genes and germline come from the mouse. The read finishes 1 residue shy of the CDR3 end, and the germline J gene is used to complete it. This sample also contains other DNA sequences that code for the same CDR3. The chain recombines TRBV13-2 with TRBJ2-7; D remains ambiguous. In germline, CDR1 is NNHNN, CDR2 SYGAGS (reference sequence). Trimming removed 4 bases from V and 2 bases from J, with 1 base in between. The CDR3 runs 10 residues. CDR3 region: CASGPYEQYF. The CDR3 DNA, read in part, is TGTGCCAGCGGTCCCTATGAACAGTAC.

Worth noting for this clone: Gene names and germline refer to mouse. The missing CDR3 end, 1 residue past where the read stops, is filled in from the germline J gene. The chain combines TRBV13-1 with TRBJ1-2; 11 bases line up with TRBD1. Losses at the gene ends were 1 base for V and 2 bases for J; bases not matched to a gene: 1. Germline V gene data show CDR1 as NSHNY and CDR2 as SYGAGN. This CDR3 has 15 residues. CDR3 loop: CASSDRTGGNSDYTF. CDR3 DNA (partial): TGTGCCAGCAGTGATCGGACAGGGGGCAACTCCGACTACACC.

Remarks on this clone: The listed genes are named as in mouse. The read ends 1 residue early relative to the CDR3; the germline J gene fills the gap. This chain connects TRBV13-2 to TRBJ2-5, with D maybe TRBD1 (5 bases). V lost 1 base and J 0 bases, leaving 6 bases between the germline ends. The CDR3 spans 14 residues. Germline values: CDR1 NNHNN, CDR2 SYGAGS (reference sequence). The CDR3 DNA, read in part, is TGTGCCAGCGGTGATCACAGGAACCAAGACACCCAGTAC. Translating it yields CASGDHRNQDTQY. The full CDR3 sequence reads CASGDHRNQDTQYF.

This clone has more than one count but fewer than ten. Gene and germline names: mouse. The sequence runs out 1 residue before the end of the CDR3; the remainder is reconstructed from the germline J gene. This rearrangement joins TRBV13-2 to TRBJ2-1, with 8 bases lining up with TRBD2. This CDR3 is 16 amino acids long. Germline V gene sequence: CDR1 NNHNN, CDR2 SYGAGS (reference sequence). Trimming cost V 2 bases and J 1 base; bases outside gene matches: 5. The sequenced CDR3 bases are TGTGCCAGCGGTGAGCCTGGGGGGCGGAACTATGCTGAGCAGTTC. Encoded protein: CASGEPGGRNYAEQF. The CDR3 in its entirety is CASGEPGGRNYAEQFF.

As concerns this clone: Gene names are the mouse ones. The CDR3 end is not reached by the read, which stops 1 residue before it; the germline J gene fills it in. The rearrangement links TRBV5 to TRBJ2-7, with D unclear. CDR3 length: 12 residues. Germline V gives CDR1 LGHNA, CDR2 YNLKQL (reference sequence). V lost 4 bases to trimming and J lost 2 bases, with 6 bases between them. The sequenced CDR3 bases are TGTGCCAGCAGCCCGCGGCCCTATGAACAGTAC. Translating it yields CASSPRPYEQY. The entire CDR3 reads CASSPRPYEQYF.

Of note for this clone: Genes here carry mouse names. With the read ending 1 residue before the CDR3 end, the germline J gene is used to fill in that end. V usage is TRBV13-2 and J usage is TRBJ1-2; the D gene is possibly TRBD1 (5 bases). Germline CDR1 NNHNN, CDR2 SYGAGS (reference sequence). This CDR3 has 14 amino acids. V lost 1 base and J lost 3, with 10 bases in between. The DNA read from the CDR3 is TGTGCCAGCGGTGATTCGGGAGGGGACTCCGACTACACC. Protein: CASGDSGGDSDYT. The CDR3 in full is CASGDSGGDSDYTF.

Comments on this clone: Germline and genes here are mouse. The sequenced fragment ends 1 residue before the CDR3 boundary, so the rest is inferred from the germline J gene. The rearrangement joins TRBV3 to TRBJ2-3; possible D gene TRBD1, 5 bases. Trimming took off 2 bases at V and 0 bases at J, with 9 bases between the two ends. This CDR3 region has 15 residues. In germline, CDR1 is SNHLY, CDR2 FYNGKV (reference sequence). This CDR3 reads CASSLTGSSAETLYF. Partial CDR3 DNA: TGTGCCAGCAGCTTAACAGGATCTAGTGCAGAAACGCTGTAT.

Comments on this clone: Here the gene names and germline are mouse. Read data end 1 residue before the CDR3 end; the end is taken from the germline J gene. The chain is built from TRBV5 and TRBJ2-1; D ambiguous. Germline values: CDR1 LGHNA, CDR2 YNLKQL (reference sequence). The CDR3 runs 11 residues. V was trimmed by 4 bases and J by 7 bases, leaving 5 bases between them. CDR3 DNA, as far as it was read: TGTGCCAGCAGCCGCGGGGCTGAGCAGTTC. This translates into CASSRGAEQF. The whole CDR3 protein reads CASSRGAEQFF.

Of note for this clone: Gene names denote mouse genes. The chain's CDR3 is CASSQATDQDTQYF. CDR3 DNA (partial): TGTGCCAGCAGCCAAGCGACAGACCAAGACACCCAGTAC. The chain combines TRBV5 with TRBJ2-5; TRBD1 might be the D (5 bases). The read gets to within 1 residue of the CDR3 end, and the germline J gene fills in the rest. Germline lookup yields CDR1 LGHNA and CDR2 YNLKQL (reference sequence). The CDR3 consists of 14 residues. V gave up 1 base and J gave up 1 base, with 6 bases separating them.

Details on this clone: Genes and germline are mouse. With the read ending 1 residue before the CDR3 end, the germline J gene is used to fill in that end. Other DNA variants within this sample encode the same CDR3. This chain joins TRBV5 and TRBJ2-7; D not certain. CDR1 is LGHNA, CDR2 YNLKQL, per germline (reference sequence). The CDR3 length is 13 residues. V lost 0 bases to trimming and J lost 7 bases, with 10 bases between them. The covered CDR3 bases are TGTGCCAGCAGCCAAGATCGGGGTGGGGAACAGTAC. This codes for CASSQDRGGEQY. The full CDR3 reads CASSQDRGGEQYF.

The sample holds one count of this clone. All gene names here are mouse names. The read halts 1 residue ahead of the CDR3 end, with the missing end drawn from the germline J gene. This chain links TRBV13-1 with TRBJ2-5; tentatively, D is TRBD1 (5 bases). Germline CDR1 and CDR2: NSHNY and SYGAGN. The CDR3 totals 15 residues. V was pared by 2 bases and J by 3 bases, with 13 bases between. CDR3 DNA (partial): TGTGCCAGCAGTGACCCCAAGGGGAATCAAGACACCCAGTAC. Translation: CASSDPKGNQDTQY. The full CDR3 is CASSDPKGNQDTQYF.

Regarding this clone: The genes are named according to mouse. CDR3 DNA (partial): TGTGCTAGCAGTTTAGGGGGGTACCAAGACACCCAGTAC. Translated: CASSLGGYQDTQY. Given in full, the CDR3 is CASSLGGYQDTQYF. V gene TRBV29 combines with J gene TRBJ2-5; tentatively, D is TRBD2 (6 bases). The read ends 1 residue early relative to the CDR3; the germline J gene fills the gap. The germline CDR1 and CDR2 sequences are MSHET and SYDVDS. This CDR3 has 14 amino acids. V lost 2 bases and J lost 1, with 7 bases in between.